The sequence of this TCR beta chain was determined in a study of cytomegalovirus exposure and HLA in healthy donors. General observations from the study: Cytomegalovirus association was listed for around 180 TCR beta chains. In a later analysis, a genetic analysis reported fewer productive-TCR N-insertions in an Asian-associated ancestry cluster than the cohort average.

V was trimmed by 1 base and J by 5 bases, leaving 11 bases between them. From germline, CDR1 is SNHLY and CDR2 FYNNEI. The CDR3 runs 14 residues. PCR employed 60 Vbeta and 13 Jbeta primers. The repertoire was sequenced with immunoSEQ multiplex PCR; TCRdb's copy has only in-frame clones and lacks some. The repertoire has roughly 120,000 clones, approximately 80% of them found once; the top ten carry 2.5% to 3.5%. Worth noting for this clone: Its antigen is unidentified.

The chain recombines TRBV2 with TRBJ2-5; D uncertain. This TCR was recovered from a woman between 18 and 30 years old in good health and CMV-seropositive. The sequenced material came from PBMCs. CDR3 sequence (DNA): TGTGCCAGCAGTGAAGAGAGGAACGGGGAGACCCAGTACTTC. Translation gives CASSEERNGETQYF.